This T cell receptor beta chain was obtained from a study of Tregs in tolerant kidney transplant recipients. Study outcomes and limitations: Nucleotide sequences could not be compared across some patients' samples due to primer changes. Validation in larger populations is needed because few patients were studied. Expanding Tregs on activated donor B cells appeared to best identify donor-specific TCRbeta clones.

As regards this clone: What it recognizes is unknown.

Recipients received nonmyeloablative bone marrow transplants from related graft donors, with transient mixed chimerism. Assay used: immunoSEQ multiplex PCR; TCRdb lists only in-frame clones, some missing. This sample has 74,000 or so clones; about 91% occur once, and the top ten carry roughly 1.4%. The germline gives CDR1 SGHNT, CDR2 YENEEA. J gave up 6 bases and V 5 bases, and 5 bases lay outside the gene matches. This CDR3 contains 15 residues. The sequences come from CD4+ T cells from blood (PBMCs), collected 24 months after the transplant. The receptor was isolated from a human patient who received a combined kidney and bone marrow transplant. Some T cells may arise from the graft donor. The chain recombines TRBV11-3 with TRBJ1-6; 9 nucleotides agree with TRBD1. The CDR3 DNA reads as TGTGCCAGCAGCGTACAGGGGGCTGCTAATTCACCCCTCCACTTT. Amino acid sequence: CASSVQGAANSPLHF.